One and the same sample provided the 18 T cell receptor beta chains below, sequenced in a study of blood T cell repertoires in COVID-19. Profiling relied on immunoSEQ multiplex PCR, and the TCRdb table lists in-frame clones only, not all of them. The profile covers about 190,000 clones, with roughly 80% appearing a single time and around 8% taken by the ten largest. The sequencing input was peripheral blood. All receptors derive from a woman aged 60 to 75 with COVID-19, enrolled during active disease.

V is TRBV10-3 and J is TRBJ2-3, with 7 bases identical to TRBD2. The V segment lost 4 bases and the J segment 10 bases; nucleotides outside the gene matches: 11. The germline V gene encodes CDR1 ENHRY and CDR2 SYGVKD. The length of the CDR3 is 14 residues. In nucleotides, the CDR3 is TGTGCCATCAGTGGTGGGGGGGACCACGATCCGCAGTATTTT. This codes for CAISGGGDHDPQYF.

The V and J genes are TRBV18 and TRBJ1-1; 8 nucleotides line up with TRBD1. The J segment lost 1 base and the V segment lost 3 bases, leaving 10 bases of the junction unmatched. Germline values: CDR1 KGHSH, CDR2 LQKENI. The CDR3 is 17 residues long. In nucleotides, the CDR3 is TGTGCCAGCTCACCCGCGACAGGGGTTAGGAGGAACACTGAAGCTTTCTTT. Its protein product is CASSPATGVRRNTEAFF.

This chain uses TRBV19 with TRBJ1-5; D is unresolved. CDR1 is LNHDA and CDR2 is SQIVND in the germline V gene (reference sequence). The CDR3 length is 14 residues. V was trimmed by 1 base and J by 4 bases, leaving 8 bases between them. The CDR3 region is CASSIVAQNQPQHF. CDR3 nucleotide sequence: TGTGCCAGTAGTATAGTAGCCCAAAATCAGCCCCAGCATTTT.

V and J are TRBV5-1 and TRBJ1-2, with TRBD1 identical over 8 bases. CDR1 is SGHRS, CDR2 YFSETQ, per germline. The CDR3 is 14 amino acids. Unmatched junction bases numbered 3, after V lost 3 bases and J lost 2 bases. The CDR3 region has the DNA TGCGCCAGCAGCTCCGGACAGGGAAACTATGGCTACACCTTC. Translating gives CASSSGQGNYGYTF.

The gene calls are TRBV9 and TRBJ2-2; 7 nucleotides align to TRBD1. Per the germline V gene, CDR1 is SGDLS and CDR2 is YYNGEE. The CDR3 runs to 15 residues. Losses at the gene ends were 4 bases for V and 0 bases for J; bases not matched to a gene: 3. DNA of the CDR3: TGTGCCAGCAGCCTACAGGGGTCGAACACCGGGGAGCTGTTTTTT. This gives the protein CASSLQGSNTGELFF.

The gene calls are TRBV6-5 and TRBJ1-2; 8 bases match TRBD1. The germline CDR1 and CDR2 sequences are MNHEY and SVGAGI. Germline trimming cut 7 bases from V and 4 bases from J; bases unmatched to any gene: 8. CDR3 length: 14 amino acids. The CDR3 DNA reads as TGTGCCAGCAATAACAGGGGGAGGACCTATGGCTACACCTTC. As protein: CASNNRGRTYGYTF.

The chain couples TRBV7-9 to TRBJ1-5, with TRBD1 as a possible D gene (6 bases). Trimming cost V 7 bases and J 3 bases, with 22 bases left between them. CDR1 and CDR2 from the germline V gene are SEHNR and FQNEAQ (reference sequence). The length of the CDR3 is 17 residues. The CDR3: CASTQGVDTGNNQPQHF. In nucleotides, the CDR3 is TGTGCCAGCACCCAAGGGGTGGACACAGGGAACAATCAGCCCCAGCATTTT.

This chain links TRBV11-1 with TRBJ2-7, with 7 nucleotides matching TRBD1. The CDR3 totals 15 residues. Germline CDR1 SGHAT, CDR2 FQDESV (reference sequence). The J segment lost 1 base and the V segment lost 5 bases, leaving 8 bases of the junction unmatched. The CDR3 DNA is TGTGCCAGCAGCCCCAAGCAGGGGGTATCCTACGAGCAGTACTTC. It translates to CASSPKQGVSYEQYF.

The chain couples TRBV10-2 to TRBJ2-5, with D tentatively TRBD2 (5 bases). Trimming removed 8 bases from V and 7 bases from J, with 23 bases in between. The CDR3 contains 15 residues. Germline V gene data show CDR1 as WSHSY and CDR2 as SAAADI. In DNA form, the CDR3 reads TGCGCCAGCCGAGGCCGGAGCGGCGGACCAGGGACCCAGTACTTC. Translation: CASRGRSGGPGTQYF.

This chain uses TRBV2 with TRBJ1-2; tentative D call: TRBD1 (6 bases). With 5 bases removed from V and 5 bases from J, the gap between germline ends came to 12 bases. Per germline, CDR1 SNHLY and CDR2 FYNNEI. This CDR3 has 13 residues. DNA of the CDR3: TGTGCCAGCAGTTACAGGGTAGAGTATGGCTACACCTTC. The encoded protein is CASSYRVEYGYTF.

The CDR3 DNA follows: TGTGCCAGCAGTTTTCGGTGGGGCAGGGGCTCCTACAATGAGCAGTTCTTC. Protein product: CASSFRWGRGSYNEQFF. The chain links TRBV28 to TRBJ2-1; D might be TRBD1 (6 bases). V shed 3 bases and J shed 0 bases, with 15 bases lying between them. CDR1 MDHEN and CDR2 SYDVKM come from the germline V gene. The CDR3 is 17 amino acids. Looking up the rest from reference TRBV28 and TRBJ2-1 gives the full variable domain: DVKVTQSSRYLVKRTGEKVFLECVQDMDHENMFWYRQDPGLGLRLIYFSYDVKMKEKGDIPEGYSVSREKKERFSLILESASTNQTSMYLCASSFRWGRGSYNEQFFGPGTRLTVL.

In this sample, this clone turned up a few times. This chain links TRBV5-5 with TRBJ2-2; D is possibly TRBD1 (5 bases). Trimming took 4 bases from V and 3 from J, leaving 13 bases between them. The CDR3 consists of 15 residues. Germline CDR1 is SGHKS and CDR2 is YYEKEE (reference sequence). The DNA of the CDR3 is TGTGCCAGCAGCCAAACAGACAGCTACACCGGGGAGCTGTTTTTT. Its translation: CASSQTDSYTGELFF.

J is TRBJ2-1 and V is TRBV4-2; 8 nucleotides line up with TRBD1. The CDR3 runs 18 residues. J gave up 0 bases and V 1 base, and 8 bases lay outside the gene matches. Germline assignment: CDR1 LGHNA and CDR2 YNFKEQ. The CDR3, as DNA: TGTGCCAGCAGCCAAGGGTCTCAGGGGGCGAGCTCCTACAATGAGCAGTTCTTC. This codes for CASSQGSQGASSYNEQFF.

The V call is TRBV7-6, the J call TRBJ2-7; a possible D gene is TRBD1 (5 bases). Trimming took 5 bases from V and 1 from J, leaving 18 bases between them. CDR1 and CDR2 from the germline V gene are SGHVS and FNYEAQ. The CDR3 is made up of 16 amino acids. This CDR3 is CASSRPRGDSSYEQYF. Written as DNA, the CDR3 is TGTGCCAGCAGCCGACCTAGGGGCGATTCTTCCTACGAGCAGTACTTC.

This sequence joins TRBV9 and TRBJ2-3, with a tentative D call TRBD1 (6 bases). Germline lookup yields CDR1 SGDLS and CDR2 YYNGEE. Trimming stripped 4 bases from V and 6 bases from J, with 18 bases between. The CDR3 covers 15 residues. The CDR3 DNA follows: TGTGCCAGCAGCCCGACGGCAGGGGATCGGGATACGCAGTATTTT. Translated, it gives CASSPTAGDRDTQYF.

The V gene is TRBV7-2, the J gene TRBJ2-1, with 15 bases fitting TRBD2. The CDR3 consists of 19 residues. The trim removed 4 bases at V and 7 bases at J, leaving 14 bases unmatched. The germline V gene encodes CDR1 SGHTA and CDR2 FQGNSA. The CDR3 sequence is CASSSAPPGLAGGGNEQFF. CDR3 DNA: TGTGCCAGCAGCTCAGCCCCTCCGGGACTAGCGGGAGGTGGGAATGAGCAGTTCTTC.

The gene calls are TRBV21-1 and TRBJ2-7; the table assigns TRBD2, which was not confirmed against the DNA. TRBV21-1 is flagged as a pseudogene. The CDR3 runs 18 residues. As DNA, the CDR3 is TGTGCCAGCAGCTGCCCCGGGACTAGCGGGACGATCTCCTACGAGCAGTACGTC. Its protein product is CASSCPGTSGTISYEQYV.

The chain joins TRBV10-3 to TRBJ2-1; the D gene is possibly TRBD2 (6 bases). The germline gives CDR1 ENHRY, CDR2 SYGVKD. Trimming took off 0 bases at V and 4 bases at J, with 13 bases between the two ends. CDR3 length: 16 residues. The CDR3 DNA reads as TGTGCCATCAGTGAGTCCGGACTAATGACATACAATGAGCAGTTCTTC. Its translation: CAISESGLMTYNEQFF.